These 21 T cell receptor beta chains were all obtained from the same sample, sequenced in a study of identical twins. TCRdb ran MiXCR on the 5' RACE reads and lists one entry per CDR3 protein. The data hold about 200,000 distinct CDR3 sequences, with around a sixth observed a single time. A further study also used this sample, focusing on T cells expressing NK-cell markers.

The sample was CD8+ T cells sorted from blood. The receptor source for this set is a woman aged 18 to 35 in good health.

The chain is built from TRBV29-1 and TRBJ2-7; 9 nucleotides align to TRBD1. The V segment lost 7 bases and the J segment 2 bases; nucleotides outside the gene matches: 12. Germline V gives CDR1 SQVTM, CDR2 ANQGSEA. This CDR3 has 15 amino acids. In DNA form, the CDR3 reads TGCAGCGCCCTTCGATGGACAGGGGACGCCTACGAGCAGTACTTC. This translates into CSALRWTGDAYEQYF.

DNA of the CDR3: TGTGCCAGCAGCTTAGGGGTTGGTAGCGGGGACCAAGAGACCCAGTACTTC. Amino acids: CASSLGVGSGDQETQYF. This chain connects TRBV7-9 to TRBJ2-5; 8 bases map to TRBD2. V lost 1 base, J lost 0 bases, and 7 bases stayed unmatched. CDR3 length: 17 amino acids. Germline loops: CDR1 SEHNR, CDR2 FQNEAQ (reference sequence).

The genes are TRBV7-9 and TRBJ2-6; tentatively, D is TRBD1 (6 bases). With 7 bases removed from V and 2 bases from J, the gap between germline ends came to 6 bases. The CDR3 has 13 amino acids. Germline CDR1 reads SEHNR; CDR2 reads FQNEAQ (reference sequence). As DNA, the CDR3 is TGTGCCAGCAAGGGGGCTGGGGCCAACGTCCTGACTTTC. This translates into CASKGAGANVLTF. The variable domain in full, with the rest retrieved from reference TRBV7-9 and TRBJ2-6, is DTGVSQNPRHKITKRGQNVTFRCDPISEHNRLYWYRQTLGQGPEFLTYFQNEAQLEKSRLLSDRFSAERPKGSFSTLEIQRTEQGDSAMYLCASKGAGANVLTFGAGSRLTVL.

This clonotype was seen a few times. The chain carries TRBV4-3 and TRBJ2-2; no definite D call. Between the trimmed V and J ends, which lost 5 bases and 8 bases, there was a span of 9 bases. The CDR3 contains 12 residues. Germline CDR1 LGHNA, CDR2 YSLEER. The CDR3 spells CASSTSRGELFF. CDR3 nucleotide sequence: TGCGCCAGCAGCACGAGCCGTGGGGAGCTGTTTTTT.

There are a few counts of this clonotype. V gene TRBV23-1 combines with J gene TRBJ2-2, with D uncertain. TRBV23-1 is given ORF status, its function remaining uncertain. V was pared by 1 base and J by 3 bases, with 12 bases between. The CDR3 has 16 residues. As DNA, the CDR3 is TGCGCCAGCAGTCAATTATTTCGAAGTGACACCGGGGAGCTGTTTTTT. This encodes CASSQLFRSDTGELFF.

The V and J genes are TRBV5-1 and TRBJ2-3, with D tentatively TRBD1 or TRBD2 (5 bases each). The V gene lost 4 bases and the J gene lost 2 bases, with 17 bases spanning the gap. Germline V gene data show CDR1 as SGHRS and CDR2 as YFSETQ. There are 16 residues in the CDR3. CDR3 DNA: TGCGCCAGCAGCACCCCACCGCAGGGACCCACAGATACGCAGTATTTT. Its protein is CASSTPPQGPTDTQYF.

This rearrangement joins TRBV9 to TRBJ1-1; D perhaps matches TRBD1 (5 bases). CDR3 length equals 13 residues. Trimming removed 3 bases at V and 3 bases at J, with 9 bases between. In germline, CDR1 is SGDLS, CDR2 YYNGEE. CDR3 in amino acids: CASSEGTYTEAFF. CDR3 DNA sequence: TGTGCCAGCAGCGAGGGGACGTACACTGAAGCTTTCTTT.

Here the CDR3 DNA reads TGTGCCAGCAGGCCAACAGGGGGAGGTGGAGACATTCAGTACTTC. As protein: CASRPTGGGGDIQYF. The chain employs TRBV12-3 or TRBV12-4 and TRBJ2-4, with TRBD1 identical over 8 bases. The CDR3 extends over 15 amino acids. V trimming: 6 bases; J trimming: 8 bases; junction bases outside the gene matches: 12.

The gene calls are TRBV5-1 and TRBJ2-2; 8 nucleotides match TRBD2. The germline V gene encodes CDR1 SGHRS and CDR2 YFSETQ. CDR3 length: 16 amino acids. The ends lost 2 bases at V and 1 base at J; junction bases unmatched: 4. The CDR3 sequence: CASSLPGGVNTGELFF. The CDR3 nucleotides are TGCGCCAGCAGCTTACCGGGAGGGGTGAACACCGGGGAGCTGTTTTTT.

The rearrangement joins TRBV6-5 to TRBJ2-7, with TRBD2 matching over 9 bases. The CDR3 sequence is 19 residues long. After removal of 0 bases from V and 2 bases from J, the junction contained 14 bases not matched to a gene. The germline gives CDR1 MNHEY, CDR2 SVGAGI. This CDR3 reads CASSYSVTPGVAGAYEQYF. As DNA, the CDR3 is TGTGCCAGCAGTTACTCTGTTACCCCGGGAGTAGCGGGAGCCTACGAGCAGTACTTC.

This clonotype has a count of ten or more. V gene TRBV20-1 combines with J gene TRBJ1-5, with 9 nucleotides matching TRBD1. Germline trimming cut 7 bases from V and 7 bases from J; bases unmatched to any gene: 11. Germline values: CDR1 DFQATT, CDR2 SNEGSKA (reference sequence). CDR3 length equals 14 residues. The CDR3 sequence: CSVRGTGFVQPQHF. The CDR3 DNA reads TGCAGTGTCAGGGGGACAGGGTTCGTGCAGCCCCAGCATTTT.

This chain links TRBV7-9 with TRBJ2-7, with 10 bases lining up with TRBD1. After removal of 10 bases from V and 3 bases from J, the junction contained 9 bases not matched to a gene. CDR1 and CDR2 (germline): SEHNR, FQNEAQ (reference sequence). CDR3 length: 14 residues. CDR3 DNA sequence: TGTGCCACCCGGCCGGGACAGGGGAACTACGAGCAGTACTTC. It is translated as CATRPGQGNYEQYF.

The chain joins TRBV20-1 to TRBJ2-7, with 12 bases that match TRBD1. CDR3 length equals 16 residues. Germline CDR1 DFQATT, CDR2 SNEGSKA (reference sequence). Trimming cost V 2 bases and J 5 bases; bases outside gene matches: 10. The CDR3 spells CSARFTRDRGPDEQYF. CDR3 coding DNA: TGCAGTGCTAGATTCACCCGGGACAGGGGGCCCGACGAGCAGTACTTC.

This clonotype was seen ten or more times. The J gene is TRBJ1-2, the V gene TRBV4-3; D not resolved. CDR1 and CDR2 from the germline V gene are LGHNA and YSLEER. CDR3 size: 15 residues. The germline V and J ends were trimmed by 0 bases and 2 bases, with 10 bases remaining between them. CDR3: CASSQDLTGNYGYTF. The CDR3 coding sequence is TGCGCCAGCAGCCAAGATTTAACGGGGAACTATGGCTACACCTTC.

This clonotype turned up a few times. J is TRBJ2-1 and V is TRBV5-1; the D call may be TRBD1 or TRBD2 (5 bases each). Deletions cut 7 bases from V and 6 bases from J, with 11 bases between. Germline CDR1 reads SGHRS; CDR2 reads YFSETQ. CDR3 length: 12 residues. The CDR3 DNA reads TGCGCCAGCGGGGACCAGAGCAATGAGCAGTTCTTC. Translating gives CASGDQSNEQFF.

V gene TRBV6-5 combines with J gene TRBJ1-1; no clear D gene. The CDR3 sequence is 14 residues long. V was trimmed by 0 bases and J by 5 bases, leaving 10 bases between them. Germline loops: CDR1 MNHEY, CDR2 SVGAGI. The CDR3 DNA follows: TGTGCCAGCAGTTACTCGGTTAGGGATACTGAAGCTTTCTTT. Translating gives CASSYSVRDTEAFF.

This clonotype was seen a handful of times. The chain uses TRBV14 and TRBJ2-5; no clear D gene. The CDR3 has 12 amino acids. V was clipped by 1 base and J by 5 bases, with 5 bases between them. Germline V CDR1 and CDR2: SGHDN, FVKESK. This CDR3 reads CASSQVRETQYF. CDR3 DNA: TGTGCCAGCAGCCAAGTTCGGGAGACCCAGTACTTC.

The rearrangement joins TRBV5-5 to TRBJ2-7; tentatively, D is TRBD1 (7 bases). Trimming shortened V by 3 bases and J by 1 base, and 14 bases separated the two germline ends. There are 15 residues in the CDR3. Germline CDR1 reads SGHKS; CDR2 reads YYEKEE (reference sequence). The CDR3 is CASSSSDRASYEQYF. The CDR3 DNA reads TGTGCCAGCAGCTCTAGCGACAGGGCGTCCTACGAGCAGTACTTC.

This clonotype was found a few times. The genes are TRBV9 and TRBJ2-2; D unresolved. There are 14 residues in the CDR3. V was clipped by 2 bases and J by 3 bases, with 8 bases between them. Germline CDR1 reads SGDLS; CDR2 reads YYNGEE. DNA of the CDR3: TGTGCCAGCAGCGTCCGTCAACACACCGGGGAGCTGTTTTTT. Protein product: CASSVRQHTGELFF. The variable domain in full, with the rest retrieved from reference TRBV9 and TRBJ2-2, is DSGVTQTPKHLITATGQRVTLRCSPRSGDLSVYWYQQSLDQGLQFLIQYYNGEERAKGNILERFSAQQFPDLHSELNLSSLELGDSALYFCASSVRQHTGELFFGEGSRLTVL.

The rearrangement links TRBV29-1 to TRBJ2-1, with no clear D. Trimming took 6 bases from V and 5 from J, leaving 14 bases between them. The CDR3 runs 13 residues. Germline CDR1 SQVTM, CDR2 ANQGSEA. As DNA, the CDR3 is TGCAGCGTGGACCTCGGTAGGAACAATGAGCAGTTCTTC. Residues: CSVDLGRNNEQFF.

V usage is TRBV6-5 and J usage is TRBJ2-3, with D unresolved. V gave up 3 bases and J gave up 4 bases, with 11 bases separating them. Per the germline V gene, CDR1 is MNHEY and CDR2 is SVGAGI. This CDR3 contains 14 residues. CDR3 sequence (DNA): TGTGCCAGCAGTTATTTTGGTTTCTCAGATACGCAGTATTTT. Its translation: CASSYFGFSDTQYF.